This T cell receptor (beta chain) originates from a study of cytomegalovirus exposure and HLA in healthy donors. Findings and limits, study-wide: Presence/absence analyses assumed roughly uniform sequencing depth across donors.

As to this clone: The antigen is undetermined.

This CDR3 is built from 13 residues. Per germline, CDR1 LNHDA and CDR2 SQIVND (reference sequence). The germline V and J ends were trimmed by 7 bases and 6 bases, with 14 bases remaining between them. PCR primers comprised 60 Vbeta and 13 Jbeta primers. Clones were read by immunoSEQ multiplex PCR, and TCRdb kept only the in-frame ones, dropping some. The table shows 120,000 to 150,000 clones, with 73% occurring only once. The sample comprised PBMCs. The chain is built from TRBV19 and TRBJ2-3; D possibly corresponds to TRBD2 (6 bases). The source of this sequence is a woman aged 35 to 49 in good health and CMV-seronegative. The CDR3 here is CASNYRGMDTQYF. CDR3 DNA: TGTGCCAGTAACTACCGGGGGATGGATACGCAGTATTTT. Based on the CDR3 plus reference TRBV19 and TRBJ2-3, the full variable domain is DGGITQSPKYLFRKEGQNVTLSCEQNLNHDAMYWYRQDPGQGLRLIYYSQIVNDFQKGDIAEGYSVSREKKESFPLTVTSAQKNPTAFYLCASNYRGMDTQYFGPGTRLTVL.